The 8 T cell receptor beta chains reported below all come from one sample, sequenced in a study of shared clonotypes between healthy human individuals. Clones were read by immunoSEQ multiplex PCR, and TCRdb kept only the in-frame ones, dropping some. The table shows approximately 460,000 clones, with approximately 80% occurring only once. Sequencing input: PBMCs. Source of these receptors: a woman between 40 and 55 years old in good health. Some clones in this sample may be carry-over from other donors' samples.

This clone was counted ten times or more. This sample includes further DNA sequences coding for the same CDR3. J is TRBJ2-1 and V is TRBV30, with TRBD1 identical over 7 bases. The CDR3 is 12 amino acids. Losses at the gene ends were 1 base for V and 10 bases for J; bases not matched to a gene: 4. Germline-derived CDR1 and CDR2 are GTSNPN and SVGIG (reference sequence). The CDR3 region is CAWSARDSEQFF. CDR3 bases: TGTGCCTGGAGTGCCCGGGACAGCGAGCAGTTCTTC.

This clone occurred many times. This sequence joins TRBV27 and TRBJ1-4, with D maybe TRBD1 (5 bases). The germline V gene has CDR1 MNHEY and CDR2 SMNVEV (reference sequence). Trimming removed 4 bases at V and 2 bases at J, with 11 bases between. The CDR3 has 15 residues. The chain's CDR3 is CASSWDWRTNEKLFF. CDR3 nucleotides: TGTGCCAGCAGTTGGGACTGGAGGACTAATGAAAAACTGTTTTTT.

As concerns this clone: The same CDR3 arises from other DNA sequences in this sample as well. The rearrangement joins TRBV28 to TRBJ2-7; 12 bases align to TRBD2. V shed 5 bases, J shed 3 bases, and the junction held 5 bases outside the gene matches. The CDR3 extends over 15 amino acids. Germline V gene data show CDR1 as MDHEN and CDR2 as SYDVKM. The chain's CDR3 is CASSPRLAGVYEQYF. The CDR3, as DNA: TGTGCCAGCAGTCCCCGACTAGCGGGAGTCTACGAGCAGTACTTC.

The rearrangement uses TRBV27 and TRBJ1-3; weak D call: TRBD1 (5 bases). This CDR3 is built from 16 residues. Trimming took off 5 bases at V and 7 bases at J, with 21 bases between the two ends. In germline, CDR1 is MNHEY, CDR2 SMNVEV (reference sequence). In DNA, the CDR3 is TGTGCCAGCAGTGCGCCCGGGACTAGATCCAAGAACACCATATATTTT. This translates into CASSAPGTRSKNTIYF.

The V gene is TRBV19, the J gene TRBJ1-4; 8 bases are a match to TRBD1. The CDR3 consists of 14 residues. Germline assignment: CDR1 LNHDA and CDR2 SQIVND (reference sequence). The V gene end was trimmed by 1 base and the J gene end by 5 bases; junction bases not matched to a gene: 0. The CDR3, as DNA: TGTGCCAGTAGTATAGGACAGGGGAATGAAAAACTGTTTTTT. It is translated as CASSIGQGNEKLFF.

J is TRBJ2-1 and V is TRBV11-3; 7 positions agree with TRBD2. The J segment lost 3 bases and the V segment lost 3 bases, leaving 5 bases of the junction unmatched. Germline V gene sequence: CDR1 SGHNT, CDR2 YENEEA. The CDR3 runs to 15 residues. CDR3 DNA sequence: TGTGCCAGCAGCTTGGGCGGGAGTATCTACAATGAGCAGTTCTTC. It translates to CASSLGGSIYNEQFF.

J is TRBJ2-7 and V is TRBV14; D is ambiguous. Trimming took off 0 bases at V and 5 bases at J, with 11 bases between the two ends. Germline CDR1 is SGHDN and CDR2 is FVKESK. The CDR3 runs to 14 residues. The CDR3 region has the DNA TGTGCCAGCAGCCAAGAAGAAGGGTTCGACGAGCAGTACTTC. Its protein is CASSQEEGFDEQYF. The full variable domain, with the rest looked up from reference TRBV14 and TRBJ2-7, is EAGVTQFPSHSVIEKGQTVTLRCDPISGHDNLYWYRRVMGKEIKFLLHFVKESKQDESGMPNNRFLAERTGGTYSTLKVQPAELEDSGVYFCASSQEEGFDEQYFGPGTRLTVT.

The rearrangement uses TRBV7-3 and TRBJ2-5, with 7 positions matching TRBD2. V gave up 4 bases and J gave up 2 bases; unmatched junction bases: 7. Germline V gene lookup returns CDR1 SGHTA and CDR2 FQGTGA. The CDR3 is 15 amino acids. CDR3 nucleotide sequence: TGTGCCAGCAGCTCGGGGGGTTGGTTTCAAGAGACCCAGTACTTC. Encoded protein: CASSSGGWFQETQYF.